This TCR beta chain was observed in a study of T-cell memory formation after mild COVID-19. General study findings and limits: Among CD4+ contracting clones, most were CM and EM, and CD8+ ones EMRA. Clones shrinking between day 15 and 85 showed a balanced CD4/CD8 split, and those that grew later tilted toward CD4+. Second-wave clones peaking on day 37 lacked confirmed SARS-CoV-2 specificity.

One entry per CDR3 protein, called by TCRdb with MiXCR from the 5' RACE reads. The repertoire includes about 470,000 distinct CDR3 sequences, 18% of them detected once, and 9% to 15% sits in the top ten. CDR3 length: 14 amino acids. Trimming left V 5 bases short and J 7 bases short, with 15 bases between. Germline V CDR1 and CDR2: SGHVS, FQNEAQ. This clonotype was detected a few times. The target antigen is unknown. Sequencing was done on a sample of PBMCs or a T cell subset sorted from them (not recorded which). The chain has TRBV7-8 and TRBJ2-1, with D unresolved. The TCR sequence derives from an adult woman who had mild COVID-19 (a few samples of this study predate the infection). Cell type and time point are not known. The CDR3 sequence: CASSPARSANEQFF. CDR3 nucleotides: TGTGCCAGCAGCCCTGCGCGAAGTGCGAATGAGCAGTTCTTC.